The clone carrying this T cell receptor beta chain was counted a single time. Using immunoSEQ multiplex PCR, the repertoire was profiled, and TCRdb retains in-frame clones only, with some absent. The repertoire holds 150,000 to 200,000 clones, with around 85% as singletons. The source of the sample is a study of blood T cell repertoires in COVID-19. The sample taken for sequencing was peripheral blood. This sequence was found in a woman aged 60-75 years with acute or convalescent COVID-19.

The CDR3: CASSLSISDTEAFF. CDR3 nucleotides: TGTGCCAGCAGCTTGTCTATCTCGGACACTGAAGCTTTCTTT. The gene calls are TRBV7-9 and TRBJ1-1; D is unresolved. The CDR3 loop spans 14 amino acids. Per germline, CDR1 SEHNR and CDR2 FQNEAQ (reference sequence). With 3 bases removed from V and 3 bases from J, the gap between germline ends came to 11 bases.